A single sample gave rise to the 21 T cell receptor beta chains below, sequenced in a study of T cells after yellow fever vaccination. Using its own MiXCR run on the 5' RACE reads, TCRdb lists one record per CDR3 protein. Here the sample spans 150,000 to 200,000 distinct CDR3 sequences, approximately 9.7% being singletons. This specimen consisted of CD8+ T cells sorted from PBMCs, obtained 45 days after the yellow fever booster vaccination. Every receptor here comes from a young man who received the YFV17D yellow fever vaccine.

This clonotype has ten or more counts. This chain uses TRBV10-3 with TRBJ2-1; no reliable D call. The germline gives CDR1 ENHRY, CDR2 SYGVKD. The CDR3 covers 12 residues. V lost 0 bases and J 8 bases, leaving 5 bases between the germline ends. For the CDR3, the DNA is TGTGCCATCAGTGAGTCGATTTATGAGCAGTTCTTC. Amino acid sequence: CAISESIYEQFF.

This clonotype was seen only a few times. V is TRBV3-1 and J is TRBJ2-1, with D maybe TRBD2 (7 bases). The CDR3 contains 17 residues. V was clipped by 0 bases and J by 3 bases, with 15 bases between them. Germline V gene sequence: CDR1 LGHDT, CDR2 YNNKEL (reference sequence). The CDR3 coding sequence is TGTGCCAGCAGCCAAGAAGGGATGGGGGGGCTCTACAATGAGCAGTTCTTC. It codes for CASSQEGMGGLYNEQFF.

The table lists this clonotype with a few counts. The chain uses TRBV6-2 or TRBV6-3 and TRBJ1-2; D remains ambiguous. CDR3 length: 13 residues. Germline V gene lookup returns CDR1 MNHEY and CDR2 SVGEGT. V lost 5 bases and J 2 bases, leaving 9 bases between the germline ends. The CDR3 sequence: CASSTVDNYGYTF. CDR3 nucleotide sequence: TGTGCCAGCAGTACTGTTGACAACTATGGCTACACCTTC.

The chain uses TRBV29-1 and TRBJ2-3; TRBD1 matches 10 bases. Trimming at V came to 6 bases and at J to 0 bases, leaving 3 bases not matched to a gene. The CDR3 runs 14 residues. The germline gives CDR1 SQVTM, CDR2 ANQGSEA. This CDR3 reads CSVETGGSTDTQYF. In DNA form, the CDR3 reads TGCAGCGTGGAGACAGGGGGCAGCACAGATACGCAGTATTTT.

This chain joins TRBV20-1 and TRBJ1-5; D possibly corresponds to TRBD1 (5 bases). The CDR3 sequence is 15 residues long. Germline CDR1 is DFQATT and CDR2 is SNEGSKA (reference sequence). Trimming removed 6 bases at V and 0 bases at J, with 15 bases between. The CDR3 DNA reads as TGCAGTGCCACAGACAGAGATTATAGCAATCAGCCCCAGCATTTT. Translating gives CSATDRDYSNQPQHF.

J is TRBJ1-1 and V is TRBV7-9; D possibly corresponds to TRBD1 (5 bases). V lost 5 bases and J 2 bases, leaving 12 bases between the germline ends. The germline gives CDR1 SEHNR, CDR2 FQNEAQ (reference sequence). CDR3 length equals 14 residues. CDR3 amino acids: CASSLDRLNTEAFF. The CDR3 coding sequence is TGTGCCAGCAGCCTTGACAGACTTAACACTGAAGCTTTCTTT.

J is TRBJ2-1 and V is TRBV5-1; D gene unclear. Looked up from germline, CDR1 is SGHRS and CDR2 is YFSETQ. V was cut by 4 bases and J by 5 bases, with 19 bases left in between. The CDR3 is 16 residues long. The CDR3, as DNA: TGCGCCAGCAGCCCTTTCGACGGCCGGAGAGACAATGAGCAGTTCTTC. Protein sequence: CASSPFDGRRDNEQFF.

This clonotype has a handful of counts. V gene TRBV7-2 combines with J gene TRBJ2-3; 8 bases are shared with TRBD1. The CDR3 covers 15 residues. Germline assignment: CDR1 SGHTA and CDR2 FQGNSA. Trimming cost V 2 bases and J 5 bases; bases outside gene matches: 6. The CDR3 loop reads CASSLKTGGLDTQYF. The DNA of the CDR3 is TGTGCCAGCAGCTTAAAAACAGGGGGTCTAGATACGCAGTATTTT.

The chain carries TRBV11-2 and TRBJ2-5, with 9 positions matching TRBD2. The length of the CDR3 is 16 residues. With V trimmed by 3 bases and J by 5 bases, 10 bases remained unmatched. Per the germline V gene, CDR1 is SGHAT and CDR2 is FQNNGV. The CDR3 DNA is TGTGCCAGCAGCTTGGCGATTAGCGGGGGTTGGGAGACCCAGTACTTC. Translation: CASSLAISGGWETQYF. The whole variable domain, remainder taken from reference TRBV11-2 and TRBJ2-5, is EAGVAQSPRYKIIEKRQSVAFWCNPISGHATLYWYQQILGQGPKLLIQFQNNGVVDDSQLPKDRFSAERLKGVDSTLKIQPAKLEDSAVYLCASSLAISGGWETQYFGPGTRLLVL.

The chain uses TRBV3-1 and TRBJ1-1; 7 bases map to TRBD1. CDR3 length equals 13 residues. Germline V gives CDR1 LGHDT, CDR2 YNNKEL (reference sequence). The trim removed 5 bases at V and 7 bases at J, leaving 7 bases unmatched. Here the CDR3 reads CASSFQTGFEAFF. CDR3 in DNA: TGTGCCAGCAGCTTCCAGACAGGGTTTGAAGCTTTCTTT.

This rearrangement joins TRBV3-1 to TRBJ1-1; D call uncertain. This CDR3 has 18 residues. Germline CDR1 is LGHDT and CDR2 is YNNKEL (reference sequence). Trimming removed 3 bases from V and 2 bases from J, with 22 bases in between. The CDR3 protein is CASSQVLKIEDLNTEAFF. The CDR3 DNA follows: TGTGCCAGCAGCCAGGTGTTGAAGATAGAAGATTTAAACACTGAAGCTTTCTTT. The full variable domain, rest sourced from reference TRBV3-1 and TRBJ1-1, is DTAVSQTPKYLVTQMGNDKSIKCEQNLGHDTMYWYKQDSKKFLKIMFSYNNKELIINETVPNRFSPKSPDKAHLNLHINSLELGDSAVYFCASSQVLKIEDLNTEAFFGQGTRLTVV.

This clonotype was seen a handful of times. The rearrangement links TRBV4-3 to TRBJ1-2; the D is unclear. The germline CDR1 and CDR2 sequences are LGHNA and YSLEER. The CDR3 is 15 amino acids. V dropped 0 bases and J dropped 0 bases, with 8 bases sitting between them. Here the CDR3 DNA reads TGCGCCAGCAGCCAAGATTGGGGTTCTAACTATGGCTACACCTTC. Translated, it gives CASSQDWGSNYGYTF.

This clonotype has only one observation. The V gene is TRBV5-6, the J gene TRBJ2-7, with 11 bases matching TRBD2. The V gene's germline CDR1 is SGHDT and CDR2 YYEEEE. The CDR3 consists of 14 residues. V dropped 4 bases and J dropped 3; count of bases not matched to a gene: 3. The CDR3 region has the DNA TGTGCCAGCAGCCCCGGGACTAGCGGCTACGAGCAGTACGTC. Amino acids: CASSPGTSGYEQYV.

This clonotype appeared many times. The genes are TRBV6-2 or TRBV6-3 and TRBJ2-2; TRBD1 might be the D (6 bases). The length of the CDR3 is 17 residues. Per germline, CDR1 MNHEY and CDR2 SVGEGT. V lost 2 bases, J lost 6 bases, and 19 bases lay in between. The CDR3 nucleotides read TGTGCCAGCAGTTACCTTAACCTTCGACAGGCCGCCGGGGAGCTGTTTTTT. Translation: CASSYLNLRQAAGELFF.

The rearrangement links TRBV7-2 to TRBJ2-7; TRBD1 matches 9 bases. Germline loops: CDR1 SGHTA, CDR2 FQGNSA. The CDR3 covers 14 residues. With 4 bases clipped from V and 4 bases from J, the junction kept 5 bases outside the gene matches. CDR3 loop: CASSSYRGRYEQYF. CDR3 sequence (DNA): TGTGCCAGCAGCTCTTACAGGGGGCGGTACGAGCAGTACTTC. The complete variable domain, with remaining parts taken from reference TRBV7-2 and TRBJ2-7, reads GAGVSQSPSNKVTEKGKDVELRCDPISGHTALYWYRQSLGQGLEFLIYFQGNSAPDKSGLPSDRFSAERTGGSVSTLTIQRTQQEDSAVYLCASSSYRGRYEQYFGPGTRLTVT.

The CDR3 protein is CASSYTGFGETQYF. DNA of the CDR3: TGTGCCAGCAGCTATACAGGGTTTGGAGAGACCCAGTACTTC. This chain links TRBV5-6 with TRBJ2-5; a weak D match, TRBD1 (6 bases). The CDR3 runs to 14 residues. Trimming stripped 3 bases from V and 4 bases from J, with 13 bases between. Germline V lookup: CDR1 SGHDT, CDR2 YYEEEE.

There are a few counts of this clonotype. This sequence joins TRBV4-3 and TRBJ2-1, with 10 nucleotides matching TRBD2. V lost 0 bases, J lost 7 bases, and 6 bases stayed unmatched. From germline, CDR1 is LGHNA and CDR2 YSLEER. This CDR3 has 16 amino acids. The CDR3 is CASSQDWASGGNEQFF. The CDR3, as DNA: TGCGCCAGCAGCCAAGACTGGGCTAGCGGGGGTAATGAGCAGTTCTTC.

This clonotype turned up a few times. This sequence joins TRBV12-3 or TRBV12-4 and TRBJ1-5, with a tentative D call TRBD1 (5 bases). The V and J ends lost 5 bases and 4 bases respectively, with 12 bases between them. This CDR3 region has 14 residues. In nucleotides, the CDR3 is TGTGCCAGCAGTATGGGGGGTAGTAATCAGCCCCAGCATTTT. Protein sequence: CASSMGGSNQPQHF.

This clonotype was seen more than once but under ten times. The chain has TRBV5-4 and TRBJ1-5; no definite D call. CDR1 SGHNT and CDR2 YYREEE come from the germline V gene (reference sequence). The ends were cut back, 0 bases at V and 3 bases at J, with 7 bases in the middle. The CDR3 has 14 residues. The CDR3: CASSLAGDNQPQHF. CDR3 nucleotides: TGTGCCAGCAGCTTGGCAGGCGACAATCAGCCCCAGCATTTT.

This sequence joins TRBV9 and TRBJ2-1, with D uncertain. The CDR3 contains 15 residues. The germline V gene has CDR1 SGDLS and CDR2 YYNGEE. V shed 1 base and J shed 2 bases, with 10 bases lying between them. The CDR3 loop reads CASSVRLPPYNEQFF. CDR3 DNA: TGTGCCAGCAGCGTAAGGCTCCCCCCCTACAATGAGCAGTTCTTC.

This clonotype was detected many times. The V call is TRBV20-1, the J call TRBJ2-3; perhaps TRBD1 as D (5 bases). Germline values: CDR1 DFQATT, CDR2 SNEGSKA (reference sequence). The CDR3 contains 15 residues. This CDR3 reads CSQGAGKASTDTQYF. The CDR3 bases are TGCAGCCAAGGAGCAGGGAAGGCTAGCACAGATACGCAGTATTTT.